This T cell receptor (beta chain) emerged from a study of T cell responses to AZD1222 COVID-19 vaccine. The study, taken as a whole, reports: Baseline seropositives among AZD1222 recipients totaled only 6 or 7. Without day 14 samples, only post-peak T cell repertoires were studied. Donors in the cohort were predominantly white British and more often female, and clonal diversity was possibly underestimated.

The method was immunoSEQ multiplex PCR; TCRdb's version includes in-frame clones alone and lacks a portion of them. This table holds approximately 89,000 clones, 75% to 95% found once. Germline CDR1 KGHSH, CDR2 LQKENI. Trimming cost V 4 bases and J 3 bases, with 9 bases left between them. This CDR3 comprises 13 residues. In regard to this clone: Its target is not known.

Second doses were pooled across both intervals (about 4 or about 12 weeks). The sequence came from an adult who received the AZD1222 COVID-19 vaccine. The source material was peripheral blood, sampled 28 days after the second AZD1222 dose. The genes are TRBV18 and TRBJ1-1; D unresolved. CDR3 sequence: CASSRVIDTEAFF. In DNA, the CDR3 is TGTGCCAGCTCACGCGTCATAGACACTGAAGCTTTCTTT.